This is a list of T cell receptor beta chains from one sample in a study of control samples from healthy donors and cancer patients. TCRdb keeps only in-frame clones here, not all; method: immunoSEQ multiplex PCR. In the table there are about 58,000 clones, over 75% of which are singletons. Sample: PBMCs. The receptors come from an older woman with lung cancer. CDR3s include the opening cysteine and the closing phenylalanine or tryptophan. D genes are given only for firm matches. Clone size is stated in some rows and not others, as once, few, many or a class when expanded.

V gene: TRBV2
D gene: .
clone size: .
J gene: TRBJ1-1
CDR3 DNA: TGTGCCAGCGGGGTCTTTACTGAAGCTTTCTTT
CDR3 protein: CASGVFTEAFF

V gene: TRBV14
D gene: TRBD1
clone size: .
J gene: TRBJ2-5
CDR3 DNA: TGTGCCAGCAGCCAAGAATGGACAGGGGGCTTGGAGACCCAGTACTTC
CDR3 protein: CASSQEWTGGLETQYF

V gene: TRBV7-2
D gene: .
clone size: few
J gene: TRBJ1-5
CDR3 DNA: TGTGCCAGCAGCTTACGCAGGGATAATCAGCCCCAGCATTTT
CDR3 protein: CASSLRRDNQPQHF

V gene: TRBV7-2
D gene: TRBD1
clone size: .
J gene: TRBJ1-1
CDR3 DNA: TGTGCCAGCAATCGGGACAGGAACACTGAAGCTTTCTTT
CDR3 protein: CASNRDRNTEAFF

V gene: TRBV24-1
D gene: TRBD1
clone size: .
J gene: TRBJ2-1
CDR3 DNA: TGTGCCACCAGTGATGGGACAGGGGGCCCCCTAGGCTATGAGCAGTTCTTC
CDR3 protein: CATSDGTGGPLGYEQFF

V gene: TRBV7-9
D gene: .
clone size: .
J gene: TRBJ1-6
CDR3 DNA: TGTGCCAGCAGTTTACTCAGCTCCTATAATTCACCCCTCCACTTT
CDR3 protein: CASSLLSSYNSPLHF

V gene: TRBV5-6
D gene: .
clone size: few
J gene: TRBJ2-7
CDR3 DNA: TGTGCCAGCAGCTTGGTTAACAGGGTGATCTCTACGAGGGAGCAGTACTTC
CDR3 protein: CASSLVNRVISTREQYF

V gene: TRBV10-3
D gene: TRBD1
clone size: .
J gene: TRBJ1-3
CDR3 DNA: TGTGCCATCAGGGACAGGGGGCGAGAAAATGGAAACACCATATATTTT
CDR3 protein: CAIRDRGRENGNTIYF

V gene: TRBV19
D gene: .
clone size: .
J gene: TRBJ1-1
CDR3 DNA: TGTGCCAGTAGTATAGGCGGGGGGATGAACACTGAAGCTTTCTTT
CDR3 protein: CASSIGGGMNTEAFF

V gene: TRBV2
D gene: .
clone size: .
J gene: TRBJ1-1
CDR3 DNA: TGTGCCAGCAACGGGGGCGCGGGGACTGAAGCTTTCTTT
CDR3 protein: CASNGGAGTEAFF

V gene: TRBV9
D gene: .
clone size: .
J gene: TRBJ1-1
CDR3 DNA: TGTGCCAGCACCCCATCAGGCGACACTGAAGCTTTCTTT
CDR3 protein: CASTPSGDTEAFF

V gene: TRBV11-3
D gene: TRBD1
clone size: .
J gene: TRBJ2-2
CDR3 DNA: TGTGCCAGCAGCTGGACAGGGAGCACCGGGGAGCTGTTTTTT
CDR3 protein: CASSWTGSTGELFF

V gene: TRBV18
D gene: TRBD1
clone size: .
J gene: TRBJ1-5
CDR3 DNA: TGTGCCAGCTCACCGTCGACAGGGGAACAGCCCCAGCATTTT
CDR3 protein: CASSPSTGEQPQHF

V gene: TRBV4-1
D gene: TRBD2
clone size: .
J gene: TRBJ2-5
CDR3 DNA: TGCGCCAGCAGCCAAGACAGGCTAGCGGGATGGGAGACCCAGTACTTC
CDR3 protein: CASSQDRLAGWETQYF

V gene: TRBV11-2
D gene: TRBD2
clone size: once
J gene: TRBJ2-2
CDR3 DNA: TGTGCCAGCACCCAGGGAGGGGCGGGGAACACCGGGGAGCTGTTTTTT
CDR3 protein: CASTQGGAGNTGELFF

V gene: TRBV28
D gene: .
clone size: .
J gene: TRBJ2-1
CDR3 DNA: TGTGCTGGAGCGAAACAACACAATGAGCAGTTCTTC
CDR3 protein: CAGAKQHNEQFF

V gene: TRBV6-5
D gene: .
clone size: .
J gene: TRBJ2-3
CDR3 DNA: TGTGCCAGCAGTTTCTCCTTGATTCTCACAGATACGCAGTATTTT
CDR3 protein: CASSFSLILTDTQYF

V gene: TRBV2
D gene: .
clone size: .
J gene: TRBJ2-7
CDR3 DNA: TGTGCCAGCAGTGAGGAAGGGGCGAAGTACTTC
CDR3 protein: CASSEEGAKYF

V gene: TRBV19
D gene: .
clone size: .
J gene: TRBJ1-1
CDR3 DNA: TGTGCCAGTAGTGTTAAGGGGGACACTGAAGCTTTCTTT
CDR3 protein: CASSVKGDTEAFF

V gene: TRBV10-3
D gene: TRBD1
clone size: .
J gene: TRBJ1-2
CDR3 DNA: TGTGCCATCAGGAGGACAGGGGGGGAAGGCTACACCTTC
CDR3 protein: CAIRRTGGEGYTF

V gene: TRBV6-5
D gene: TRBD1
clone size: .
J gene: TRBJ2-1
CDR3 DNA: TGTGCCAGCAGTTACTCGGACAGGGGAGGGGAGCAGTTCTTC
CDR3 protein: CASSYSDRGGEQFF

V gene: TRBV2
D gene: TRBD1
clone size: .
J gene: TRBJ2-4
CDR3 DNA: TGTGCCAGCAACCCGGACAGGCAAAACATTCAGTACTTC
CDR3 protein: CASNPDRQNIQYF

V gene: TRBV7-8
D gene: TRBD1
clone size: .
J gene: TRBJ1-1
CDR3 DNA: TGTGCCAGCAGCTTCGACAGGGGTATTGAAGCTTTCTTT
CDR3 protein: CASSFDRGIEAFF

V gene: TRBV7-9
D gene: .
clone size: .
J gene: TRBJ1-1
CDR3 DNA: TGTGCCAGCAGCGGAGAACTTAACACTGAAGCTTTCTTT
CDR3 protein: CASSGELNTEAFF

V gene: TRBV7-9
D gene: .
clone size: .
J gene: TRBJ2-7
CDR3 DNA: TGTGCCAGCAGCTTAGATATCGGCGAGCAGTACTTC
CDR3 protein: CASSLDIGEQYF

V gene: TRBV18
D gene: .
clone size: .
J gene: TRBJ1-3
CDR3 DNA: TGTGCCAGCTCACCAGACAACTCTGGAAACACCATATATTTT
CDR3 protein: CASSPDNSGNTIYF

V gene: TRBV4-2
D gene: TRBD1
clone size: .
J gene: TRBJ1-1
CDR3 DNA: TGTGCCAGCAGCCAAGGCTACAGGGGTGATACTGAAGCTTTCTTT
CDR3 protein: CASSQGYRGDTEAFF

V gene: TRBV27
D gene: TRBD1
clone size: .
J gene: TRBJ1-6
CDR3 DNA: TGTGCCAGCAGTCGGGACAGGGGGCTCTCACCCCTCCACTTT
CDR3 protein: CASSRDRGLSPLHF

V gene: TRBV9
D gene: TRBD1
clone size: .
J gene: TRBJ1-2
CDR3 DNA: TGTGCCAGCAGCCCTCCGGGACAGTACTATGGCTACACCTTC
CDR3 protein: CASSPPGQYYGYTF

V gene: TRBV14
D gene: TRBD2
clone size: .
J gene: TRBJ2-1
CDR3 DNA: TGTGCCAGCAGCCAAGATGGCGGGGGGGTGTCCTACAATGAGCAGTTCTTC
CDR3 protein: CASSQDGGGVSYNEQFF

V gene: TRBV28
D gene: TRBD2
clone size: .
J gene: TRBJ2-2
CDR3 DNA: TGTGCCAGCAGCCCCGCGGGAGTGAGCACCGGGGAGCTGTTTTTT
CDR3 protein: CASSPAGVSTGELFF

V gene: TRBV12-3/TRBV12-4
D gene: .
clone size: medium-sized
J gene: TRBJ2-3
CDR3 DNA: TGTGCCACTGACCCGGGACTGACGGATACGCAGTATTTT
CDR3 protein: CATDPGLTDTQYF

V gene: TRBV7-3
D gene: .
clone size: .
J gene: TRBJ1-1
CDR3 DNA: TGTGCCAGCAGCTTTAGGGCAGGGGTGACTGAAGCTTTCTTT
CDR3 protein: CASSFRAGVTEAFF

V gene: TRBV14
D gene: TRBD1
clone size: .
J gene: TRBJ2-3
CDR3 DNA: TGTGCCAGCAGCCCCCGGACAGGGGCCAACACAGATACGCAGTATTTT
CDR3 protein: CASSPRTGANTDTQYF

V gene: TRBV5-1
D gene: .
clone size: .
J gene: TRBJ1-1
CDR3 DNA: TGCGCCAGCAGCTTGGGGAGCTCAGGAGAAACTGAAGCTTTCTTT
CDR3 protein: CASSLGSSGETEAFF

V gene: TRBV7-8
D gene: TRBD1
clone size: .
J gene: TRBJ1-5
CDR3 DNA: TGTGCCAGCAGCCCCGGGACAAACAGGGGTGGTCAGCCCCAGCATTTT
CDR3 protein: CASSPGTNRGGQPQHF

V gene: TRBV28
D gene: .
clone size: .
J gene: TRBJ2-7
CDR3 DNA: TGTGCCAGCAGTTTAGTTGGGTTTAACTCTCTCTACGAGCAGTACTTC
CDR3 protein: CASSLVGFNSLYEQYF

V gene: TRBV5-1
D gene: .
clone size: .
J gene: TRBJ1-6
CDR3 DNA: TGCGCCAGCAGCTTGGTCCAGGGCTCCAGCTCCTATAATTCACCCCTCCACTTT
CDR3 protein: CASSLVQGSSSYNSPLHF

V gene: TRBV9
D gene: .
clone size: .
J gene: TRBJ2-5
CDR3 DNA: TGTGCCAGCAGCGTAGCTCAGGGGAGTGGAGAGACCCAGTACTTC
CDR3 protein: CASSVAQGSGETQYF

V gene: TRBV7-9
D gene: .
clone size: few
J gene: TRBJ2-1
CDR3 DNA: TGTGCCAGCAGCTCCAGGGTGACCCTCTCCAATGAGCAGTTCTTC
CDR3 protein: CASSSRVTLSNEQFF

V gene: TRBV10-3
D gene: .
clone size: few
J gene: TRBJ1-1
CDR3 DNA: TGTGCCACCAGAGTAGGACCCGGGAACACTGAAGCTTTCTTT
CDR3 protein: CATRVGPGNTEAFF

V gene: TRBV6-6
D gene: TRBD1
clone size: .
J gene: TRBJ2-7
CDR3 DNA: TGTGCCAGCAGTTACCCTTCGGGACAGGCTGCCTACGAGCAGTACTTC
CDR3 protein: CASSYPSGQAAYEQYF

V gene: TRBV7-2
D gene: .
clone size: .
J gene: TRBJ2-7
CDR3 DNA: TGTGCCAGCAGCCGCCGGGGACTGGTCTACGAGCAGTACTTC
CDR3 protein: CASSRRGLVYEQYF